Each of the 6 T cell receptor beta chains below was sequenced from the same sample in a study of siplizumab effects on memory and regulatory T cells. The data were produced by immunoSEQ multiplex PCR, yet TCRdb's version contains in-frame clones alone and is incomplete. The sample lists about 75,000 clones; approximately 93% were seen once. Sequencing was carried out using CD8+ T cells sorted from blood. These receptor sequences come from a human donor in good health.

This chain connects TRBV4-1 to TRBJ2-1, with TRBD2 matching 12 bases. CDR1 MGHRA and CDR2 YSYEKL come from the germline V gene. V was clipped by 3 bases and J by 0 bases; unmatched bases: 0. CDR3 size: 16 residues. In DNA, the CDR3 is TGCGCCAGCAGCCAGACTAGCGGGAGCTCCTACAATGAGCAGTTCTTC. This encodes CASSQTSGSSYNEQFF.

The CDR3 loop is CASKSQGSGDTQYF. The DNA for the CDR3 is TGTGCCAGCAAGTCACAGGGATCAGGGGATACGCAGTATTTT. This rearrangement joins TRBV28 to TRBJ2-3, with D perhaps TRBD1 (6 bases). The length of the CDR3 is 14 residues. Trimming removed 7 bases from V and 6 bases from J, with 17 bases in between. Germline loops: CDR1 MDHEN, CDR2 SYDVKM.

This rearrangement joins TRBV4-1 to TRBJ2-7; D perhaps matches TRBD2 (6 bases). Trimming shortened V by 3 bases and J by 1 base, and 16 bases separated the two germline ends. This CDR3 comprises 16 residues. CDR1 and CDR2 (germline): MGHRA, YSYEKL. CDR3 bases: TGCGCCAGCAGCCAGAGGAGGGGAATAGGTTCCTACGAGCAGTACTTC. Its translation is CASSQRRGIGSYEQYF.

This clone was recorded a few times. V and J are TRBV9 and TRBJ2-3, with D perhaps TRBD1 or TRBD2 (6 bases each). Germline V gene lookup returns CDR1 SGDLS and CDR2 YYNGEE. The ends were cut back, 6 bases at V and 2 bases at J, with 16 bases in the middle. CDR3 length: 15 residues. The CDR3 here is CASTPEGGYTDTQYF. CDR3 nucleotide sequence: TGTGCCAGCACCCCAGAGGGGGGATACACAGATACGCAGTATTTT.

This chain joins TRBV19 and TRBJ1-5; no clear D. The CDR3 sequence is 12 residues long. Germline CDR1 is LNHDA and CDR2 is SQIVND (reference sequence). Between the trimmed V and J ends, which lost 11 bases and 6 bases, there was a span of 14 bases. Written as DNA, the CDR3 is TGTGCCCTCGGGGAGGTGGGTCAGCCCCAGCATTTT. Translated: CALGEVGQPQHF. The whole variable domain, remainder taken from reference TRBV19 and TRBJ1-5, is DGGITQSPKYLFRKEGQNVTLSCEQNLNHDAMYWYRQDPGQGLRLIYYSQIVNDFQKGDIAEGYSVSREKKESFPLTVTSAQKNPTAFYLCALGEVGQPQHFGDGTRLSIL.

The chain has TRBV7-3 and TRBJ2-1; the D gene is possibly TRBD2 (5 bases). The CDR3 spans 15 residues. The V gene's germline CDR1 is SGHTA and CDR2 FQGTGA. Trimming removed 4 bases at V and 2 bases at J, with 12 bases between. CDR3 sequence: CASSSIWTAYNEQFF. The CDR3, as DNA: TGTGCCAGCAGCTCTATCTGGACTGCCTACAATGAGCAGTTCTTC.